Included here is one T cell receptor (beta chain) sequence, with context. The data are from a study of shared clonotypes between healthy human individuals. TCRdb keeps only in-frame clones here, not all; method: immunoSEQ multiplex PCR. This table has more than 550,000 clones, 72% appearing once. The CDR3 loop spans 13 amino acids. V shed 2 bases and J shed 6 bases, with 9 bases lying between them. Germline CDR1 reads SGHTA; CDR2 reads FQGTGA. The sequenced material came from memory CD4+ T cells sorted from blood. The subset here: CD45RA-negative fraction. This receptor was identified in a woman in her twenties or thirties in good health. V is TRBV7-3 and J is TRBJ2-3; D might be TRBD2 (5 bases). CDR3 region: CASSLGERDTQYF. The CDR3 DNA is TGTGCCAGCAGCTTAGGAGAGCGGGATACGCAGTATTTT.